One and the same sample provided the 9 T cell receptor beta chains below, sequenced in a study of blood T cell repertoires in COVID-19. Libraries were prepared by immunoSEQ multiplex PCR; TCRdb keeps only in-frame clonotypes and omits some of them. In the table there are around 88,000 clones, around 80% of which are singletons. Sequences were obtained from peripheral blood. All receptors derive from a middle-aged man who had recovered from COVID-19.

The chain uses TRBV19 and TRBJ2-6; TRBD1 matches at 7 bases. V gave up 8 bases and J gave up 2 bases; unmatched junction bases: 15. In germline, CDR1 is LNHDA, CDR2 SQIVND (reference sequence). The CDR3 sequence is 18 residues long. DNA of the CDR3: TGTGCCAGTCGAATTCCGACAGGGCACTCTGCTGGGGCCAACGTCCTGACTTTC. Its protein product is CASRIPTGHSAGANVLTF.

This clone was seen just once. V gene TRBV6-5 combines with J gene TRBJ2-1, with TRBD2 identical over 12 bases. V dropped 5 bases and J dropped 7; count of bases not matched to a gene: 6. The CDR3 has 15 amino acids. CDR1 MNHEY and CDR2 SVGAGI come from the germline V gene. The CDR3 protein is CASSRTGTSGNEQFF. Written as DNA, the CDR3 is TGTGCCAGCAGTAGAACCGGGACTAGCGGGAATGAGCAGTTCTTC.

The V call is TRBV12-3 or TRBV12-4, the J call TRBJ1-1; tentative D call: TRBD1 (5 bases). The V end was cut by 2 bases, the J end by 10 bases, with 14 bases between. This CDR3 contains 13 residues. CDR3 in amino acids: CASSLSTVPGAFF. In DNA form, the CDR3 reads TGTGCCAGCAGTTTATCGACAGTCCCAGGAGCTTTCTTT.

This clone is a singleton in its sample. This chain joins TRBV28 and TRBJ2-7; 11 bases match TRBD2. V lost 6 bases, J lost 5 bases, and 3 bases stayed unmatched. The CDR3 has 13 residues. CDR1 and CDR2 (germline): MDHEN, SYDVKM. In DNA form, the CDR3 reads TGTGCCAGCAGAGTACTAGCGGGAGACGAGCAGTACTTC. Amino acid sequence: CASRVLAGDEQYF.

This clone was counted a single time. This rearrangement joins TRBV5-1 to TRBJ2-5, with 13 bases that match TRBD2. Germline trimming cut 4 bases from V and 2 bases from J; bases unmatched to any gene: 8. The CDR3 length is 17 residues. Germline CDR1 SGHRS, CDR2 YFSETQ. The CDR3, as DNA: TGCGCCAGCAGCAGGGGGTGGACTAGCGGGGGTCAAGAGACCCAGTACTTC. This sequence encodes CASSRGWTSGGQETQYF.

V usage is TRBV27 and J usage is TRBJ2-7, with D perhaps matching TRBD2 (6 bases). The germline V and J ends were trimmed by 3 bases and 0 bases, with 15 bases remaining between them. Germline CDR1 MNHEY, CDR2 SMNVEV (reference sequence). The CDR3 contains 16 residues. CDR3 protein: CASSFSGPGVSYEQYF. Written as DNA, the CDR3 is TGTGCCAGCAGTTTCTCTGGACCGGGAGTCTCCTACGAGCAGTACTTC.

The genes are TRBV27 and TRBJ2-7; a weak D match, TRBD2 (5 bases). V was shortened by 9 bases and J by 1 base, with 16 bases between the two germline ends. Looked up from germline, CDR1 is MNHEY and CDR2 is SMNVEV (reference sequence). The CDR3 totals 14 residues. The DNA of the CDR3 is TGTGCCAGAATCCGGGGTAGACCATCCTACGAGCAGTACTTC. It specifies CARIRGRPSYEQYF.

The CDR3 protein is CASSYSTGVTGELFF. CDR3 DNA sequence: TGTGCCAGCAGTTACTCGACGGGGGTCACCGGGGAGCTGTTTTTT. V is TRBV6-5 and J is TRBJ2-2; possible D gene TRBD2, 6 bases. V shed 0 bases and J shed 4 bases, with 9 bases lying between them. Germline CDR1 reads MNHEY; CDR2 reads SVGAGI. The CDR3 spans 15 residues.

The chain carries TRBV7-2 and TRBJ1-2; a possible D gene is TRBD1 (6 bases). Trimming stripped 2 bases from V and 7 bases from J, with 11 bases between. The CDR3 is 13 amino acids. Germline V gives CDR1 SGHTA, CDR2 FQGNSA. This CDR3 reads CASSLSGVSGYTF. The CDR3 nucleotides read TGTGCCAGCAGCTTATCAGGGGTCTCTGGCTACACCTTC.